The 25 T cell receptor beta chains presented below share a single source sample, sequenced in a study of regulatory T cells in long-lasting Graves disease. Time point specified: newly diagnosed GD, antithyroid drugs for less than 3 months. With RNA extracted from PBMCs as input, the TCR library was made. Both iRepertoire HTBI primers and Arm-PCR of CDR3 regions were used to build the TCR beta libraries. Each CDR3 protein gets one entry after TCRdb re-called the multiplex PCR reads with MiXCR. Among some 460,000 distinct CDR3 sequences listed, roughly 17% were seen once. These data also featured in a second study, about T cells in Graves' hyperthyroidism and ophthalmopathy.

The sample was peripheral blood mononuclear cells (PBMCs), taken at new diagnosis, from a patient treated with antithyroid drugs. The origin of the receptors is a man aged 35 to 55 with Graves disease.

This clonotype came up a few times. The CDR3 DNA sequence: TGTGCCAGTAGATACGACAGGGACACCGGGGAGCTGTTTTTT. Translated: CASRYDRDTGELFF. The chain couples TRBV19 to TRBJ2-2; 7 bases align to TRBD1. V dropped 6 bases and J dropped 3; count of bases not matched to a gene: 4. CDR3 length: 14 residues. Germline-derived CDR1 and CDR2 are LNHDA and SQIVND (reference sequence).

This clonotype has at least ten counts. The CDR3 spells CASGLEGKVNEQFF. In DNA form, the CDR3 reads TGTGCTAGTGGTTTGGAGGGTAAAGTCAATGAGCAGTTCTTC. J is TRBJ2-1 and V is TRBV12-5; no reliable D call. The CDR3 runs 14 residues. Trimming left V 1 base short and J 6 bases short, with 10 bases between. Looked up from germline, CDR1 is LGHNT and CDR2 is FRNRAP.

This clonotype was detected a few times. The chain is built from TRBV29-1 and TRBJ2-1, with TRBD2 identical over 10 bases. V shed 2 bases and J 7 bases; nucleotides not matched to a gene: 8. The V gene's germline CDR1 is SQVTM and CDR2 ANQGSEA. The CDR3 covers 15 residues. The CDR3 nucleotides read TGCAGCGTTGAATCCCCGGGACTAGCGCGGAATGAGCAGTTCTTC. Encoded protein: CSVESPGLARNEQFF.

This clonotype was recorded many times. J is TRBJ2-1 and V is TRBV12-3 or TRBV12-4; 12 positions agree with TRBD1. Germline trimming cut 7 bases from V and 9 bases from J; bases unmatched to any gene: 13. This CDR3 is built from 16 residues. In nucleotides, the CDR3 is TGTGCCAGCATTCTTCCGGGACAGGGGGCGCCAGGTGAGCAGTTCTTC. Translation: CASILPGQGAPGEQFF.

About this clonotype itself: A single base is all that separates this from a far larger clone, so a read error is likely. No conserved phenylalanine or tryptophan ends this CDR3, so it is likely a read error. CDR3 sequence (DNA): TGTGCCAGCAGTTCACAAACGGCGGGGAGAGCCAAAAACATTCAGTACCTC. It yields the protein CASSSQTAGRAKNIQYL. The J gene is TRBJ2-4, the V gene TRBV13; perhaps TRBD2 as D (6 bases). Trimming took off 6 bases at V and 0 bases at J, with 18 bases between the two ends. The germline gives CDR1 PRHDT, CDR2 FYEKMQ (reference sequence). The CDR3 length is 17 residues.

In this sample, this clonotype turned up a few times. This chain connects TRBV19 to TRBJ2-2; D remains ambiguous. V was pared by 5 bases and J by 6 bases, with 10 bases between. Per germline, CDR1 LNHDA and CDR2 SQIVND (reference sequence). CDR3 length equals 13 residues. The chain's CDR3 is CASSGDPSGELFF. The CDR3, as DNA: TGTGCCAGTAGTGGGGATCCCTCCGGGGAGCTGTTTTTT.

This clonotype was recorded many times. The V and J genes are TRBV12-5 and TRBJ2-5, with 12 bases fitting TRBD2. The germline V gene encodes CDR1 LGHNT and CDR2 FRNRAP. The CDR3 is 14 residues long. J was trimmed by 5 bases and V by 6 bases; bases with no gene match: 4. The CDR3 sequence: CASGLAGGVETQYF. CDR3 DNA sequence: TGTGCTAGTGGCCTAGCGGGAGGGGTCGAGACCCAGTACTTC.

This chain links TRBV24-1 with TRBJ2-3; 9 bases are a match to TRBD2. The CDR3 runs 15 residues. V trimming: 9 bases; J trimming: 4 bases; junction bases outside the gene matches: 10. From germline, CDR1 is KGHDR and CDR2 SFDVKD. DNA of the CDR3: TGTGCCACCTCGGATGCGGGAGGGCCGGCAGATACGCAGTATTTT. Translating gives CATSDAGGPADTQYF.

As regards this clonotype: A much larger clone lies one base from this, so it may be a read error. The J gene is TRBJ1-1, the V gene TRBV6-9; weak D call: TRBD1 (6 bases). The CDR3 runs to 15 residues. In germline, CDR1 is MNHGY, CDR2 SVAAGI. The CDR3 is CAGSYLQGVGTEAFF. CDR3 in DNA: TGTGCCGGCAGTTACTTACAGGGTGTTGGTACTGAAGCTTTCTTT.

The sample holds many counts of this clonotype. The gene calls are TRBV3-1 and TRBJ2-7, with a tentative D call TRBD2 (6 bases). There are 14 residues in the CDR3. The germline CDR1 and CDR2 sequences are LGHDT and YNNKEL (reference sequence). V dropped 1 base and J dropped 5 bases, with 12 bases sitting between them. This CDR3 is CASSQVGSLNEQYF. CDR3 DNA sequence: TGTGCCAGCAGCCAAGTCGGGAGCCTAAACGAGCAGTACTTC.

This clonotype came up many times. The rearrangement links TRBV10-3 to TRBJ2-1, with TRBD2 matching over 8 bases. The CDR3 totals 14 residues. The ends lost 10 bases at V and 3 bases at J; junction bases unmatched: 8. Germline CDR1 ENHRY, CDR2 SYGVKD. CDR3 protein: CATWGGLGYNEQFF. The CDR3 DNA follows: TGTGCCACATGGGGGGGACTAGGCTACAATGAGCAGTTCTTC.

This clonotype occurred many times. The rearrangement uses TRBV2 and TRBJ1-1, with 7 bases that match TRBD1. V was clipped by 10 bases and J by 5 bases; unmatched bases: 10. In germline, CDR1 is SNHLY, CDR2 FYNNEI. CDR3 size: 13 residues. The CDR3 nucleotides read TGTGCCAACGCATTTACAGGGGAGACTGAAGCTTTCTTT. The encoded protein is CANAFTGETEAFF.

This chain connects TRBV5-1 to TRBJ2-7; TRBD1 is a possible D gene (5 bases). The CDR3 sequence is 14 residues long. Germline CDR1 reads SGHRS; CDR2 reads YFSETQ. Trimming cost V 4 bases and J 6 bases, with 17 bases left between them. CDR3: CASSLSRGEVEQYF. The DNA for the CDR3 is TGCGCCAGCAGCCTCTCAAGGGGCGAGGTCGAGCAGTACTTC.

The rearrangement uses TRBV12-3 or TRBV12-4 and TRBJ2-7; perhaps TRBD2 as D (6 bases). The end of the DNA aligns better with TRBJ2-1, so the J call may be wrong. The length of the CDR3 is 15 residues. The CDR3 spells CASTPGLRTYNEQFF. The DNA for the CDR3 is TGTGCCAGCACCCCAGGACTACGTACCTACAATGAGCAGTTCTTC.

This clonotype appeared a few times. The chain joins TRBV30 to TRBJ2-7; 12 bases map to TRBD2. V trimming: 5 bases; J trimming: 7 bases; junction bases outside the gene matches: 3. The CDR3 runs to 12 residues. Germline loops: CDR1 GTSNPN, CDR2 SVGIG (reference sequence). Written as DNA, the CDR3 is TGTGCCTGGGGACTAGCGGGAAGAGAGCAGTACTTC. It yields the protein CAWGLAGREQYF.

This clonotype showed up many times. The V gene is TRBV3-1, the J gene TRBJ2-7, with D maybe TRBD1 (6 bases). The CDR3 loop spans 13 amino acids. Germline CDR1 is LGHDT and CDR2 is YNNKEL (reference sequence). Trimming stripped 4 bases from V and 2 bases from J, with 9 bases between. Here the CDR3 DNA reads TGTGCCAGCAGCCGGGACATCGCCTACGAGCAGTACTTC. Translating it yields CASSRDIAYEQYF.

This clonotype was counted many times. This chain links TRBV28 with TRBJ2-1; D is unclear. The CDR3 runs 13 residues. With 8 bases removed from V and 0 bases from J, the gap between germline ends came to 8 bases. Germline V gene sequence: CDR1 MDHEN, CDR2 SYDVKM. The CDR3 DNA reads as TGTGCCAGCGTGGTAAGCTCCTACAATGAGCAGTTCTTC. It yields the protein CASVVSSYNEQFF.

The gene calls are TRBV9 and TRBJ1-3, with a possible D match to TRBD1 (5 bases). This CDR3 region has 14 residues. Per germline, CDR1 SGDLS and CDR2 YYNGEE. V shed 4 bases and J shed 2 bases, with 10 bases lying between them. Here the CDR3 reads CASSLRGTGNTIYF. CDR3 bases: TGTGCCAGCAGCCTTCGGGGGACTGGAAACACCATATATTTT.

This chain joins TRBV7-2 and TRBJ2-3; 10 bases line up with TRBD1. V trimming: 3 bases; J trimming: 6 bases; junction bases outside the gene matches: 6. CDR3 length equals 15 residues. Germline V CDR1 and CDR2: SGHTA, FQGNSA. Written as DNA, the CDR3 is TGTGCCAGCAGCTTCAGGACAGGGGGAGCGGATACGCAGTATTTT. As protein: CASSFRTGGADTQYF.

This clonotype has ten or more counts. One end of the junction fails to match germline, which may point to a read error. CDR3 bases: TGTGCCAGCAGCTACTGGGACAGGGAAACAGATACGCAGTATTTT. It is translated as CASSYWDRETDTQYF. The V and J genes are TRBV5-1 and TRBJ2-3, with 9 positions matching TRBD1. Germline V lookup: CDR1 SGHRS, CDR2 YFSETQ. The CDR3 is made up of 15 amino acids.

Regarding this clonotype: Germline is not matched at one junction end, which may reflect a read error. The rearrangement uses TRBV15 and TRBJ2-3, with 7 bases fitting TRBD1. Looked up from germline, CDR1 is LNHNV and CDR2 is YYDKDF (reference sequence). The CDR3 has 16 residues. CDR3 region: CAASRFRQGSTDTQYF. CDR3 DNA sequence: TGTGCCGCCAGCAGGTTTAGACAGGGTAGCACAGATACGCAGTATTTT.

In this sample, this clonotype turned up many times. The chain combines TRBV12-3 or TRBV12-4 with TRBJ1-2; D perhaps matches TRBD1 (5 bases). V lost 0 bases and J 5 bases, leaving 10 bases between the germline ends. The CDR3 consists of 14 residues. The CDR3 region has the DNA TGTGCCAGCAGTTTAGCAGGGGCCCTGTATGGCTACACCTTC. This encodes CASSLAGALYGYTF.

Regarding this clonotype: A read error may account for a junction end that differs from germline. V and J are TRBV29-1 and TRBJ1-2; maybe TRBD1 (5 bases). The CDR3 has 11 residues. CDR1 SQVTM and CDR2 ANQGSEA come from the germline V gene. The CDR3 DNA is TGCGGCGTTGAACACGACAGAGTTTACACCTTC. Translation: CGVEHDRVYTF.

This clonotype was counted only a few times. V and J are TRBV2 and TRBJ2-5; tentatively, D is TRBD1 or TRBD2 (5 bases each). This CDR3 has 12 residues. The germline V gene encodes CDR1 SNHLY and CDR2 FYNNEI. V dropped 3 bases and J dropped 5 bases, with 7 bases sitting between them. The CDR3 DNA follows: TGTGCCAGCAGTGATTGGGGGGAGACCCAGTACTTC. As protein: CASSDWGETQYF.

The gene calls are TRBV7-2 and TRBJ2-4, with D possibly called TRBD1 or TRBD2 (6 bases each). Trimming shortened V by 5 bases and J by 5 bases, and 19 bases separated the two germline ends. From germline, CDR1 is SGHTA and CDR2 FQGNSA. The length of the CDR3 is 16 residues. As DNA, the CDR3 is TGTGCCAGCAGCCCCCGAGGCAGGGGAGGACAAAACATTCAGTACTTC. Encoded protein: CASSPRGRGGQNIQYF.